Given below is one TCR beta chain in context. Its cognate antigen is unknown. Looked up from germline, CDR1 is SNHLY and CDR2 is FYNNEI. The CDR3 runs 13 residues. Used for each TCR library was 3500 ng of total RNA. Following a re-call of the 5' RACE reads, TCRdb has one entry per CDR3 protein and lacks DNA. The sample's table shows 170,000 or so distinct CDR3 sequences. This record comes from a study of monozygotic twins with inflammatory bowel disease. Points from the study as a whole: IBD-affected twins scored below their healthy co-twins in TCRbeta diversity (inverse Simpson).

J is TRBJ2-7 and V is TRBV2; TCRdb reports TRBD1, a call that lacks DNA to check it against. The origin of this receptor is a human donor with ulcerative colitis or Crohn's disease, or a healthy co-twin of an affected twin (not recorded which). What was sequenced was blood. The CDR3: CASSEQGMNEQYF. Looking up the rest from reference TRBV2 and TRBJ2-7 gives the full variable domain: EPEVTQTPSHQVTQMGQEVILRCVPISNHLYFYWYRQILGQKVEFLVSFYNNEISEKSEIFDDQFSVERPDGSNFTLKIRSTKLEDSAMYFCASSEQGMNEQYFGPGTRLTVT.